The next 4 T cell receptor beta chains were all read from a single sample in a study of neurological immune-mediated disorders. TCRdb independently ran MiXCR on the 5' RACE reads; one entry per CDR3 protein. The table includes over 65,000 distinct CDR3 sequences, just over 2.5% detected once. Sequences were obtained from PBMCs. The origin of the receptors is a woman aged 30 to 39 with multiple sclerosis.

There are many counts of this clonotype. The chain employs TRBV18 and TRBJ2-2; a possible D gene is TRBD2 (5 bases). Germline-derived CDR1 and CDR2 are KGHSH and LQKENI. This CDR3 contains 15 residues. V lost 2 bases to trimming and J lost 4 bases, with 11 bases between them. CDR3 sequence: CASSPFETTTGELFF. The CDR3 region has the DNA TGTGCCAGCTCACCATTTGAGACTACCACCGGGGAGCTGTTTTTT.

In its sample, this clonotype was seen many times. This chain connects TRBV5-1 to TRBJ2-1; the D gene is possibly TRBD2 (6 bases). Looked up from germline, CDR1 is SGHRS and CDR2 is YFSETQ. The length of the CDR3 is 17 residues. V lost 6 bases and J lost 0, with 19 bases in between. In nucleotides, the CDR3 is TGCGCCAGCACCTTTGACGGGCGGGATATCTCCTACAATGAGCAGTTCTTC. Translation gives CASTFDGRDISYNEQFF.

Many counts were recorded for this clonotype. The genes are TRBV12-3 or TRBV12-4 and TRBJ2-3; 8 positions match TRBD2. The CDR3 extends over 15 amino acids. The J segment lost 4 bases and the V segment lost 6 bases, leaving 9 bases of the junction unmatched. In nucleotides, the CDR3 is TGTGCCAGCAGAGCCGAGACTAGCGCAGCAGATACGCAGTATTTT. Translating it yields CASRAETSAADTQYF.

In its sample, this clonotype was seen many times. The chain combines TRBV2 with TRBJ1-5; D is unresolved. CDR3 length equals 15 residues. The germline CDR1 and CDR2 sequences are SNHLY and FYNNEI. V lost 1 base and J lost 3, with 10 bases in between. The chain's CDR3 is CASSEEAGNNQPQHF. The CDR3 DNA reads as TGTGCCAGCAGTGAAGAAGCGGGAAACAATCAGCCCCAGCATTTT.